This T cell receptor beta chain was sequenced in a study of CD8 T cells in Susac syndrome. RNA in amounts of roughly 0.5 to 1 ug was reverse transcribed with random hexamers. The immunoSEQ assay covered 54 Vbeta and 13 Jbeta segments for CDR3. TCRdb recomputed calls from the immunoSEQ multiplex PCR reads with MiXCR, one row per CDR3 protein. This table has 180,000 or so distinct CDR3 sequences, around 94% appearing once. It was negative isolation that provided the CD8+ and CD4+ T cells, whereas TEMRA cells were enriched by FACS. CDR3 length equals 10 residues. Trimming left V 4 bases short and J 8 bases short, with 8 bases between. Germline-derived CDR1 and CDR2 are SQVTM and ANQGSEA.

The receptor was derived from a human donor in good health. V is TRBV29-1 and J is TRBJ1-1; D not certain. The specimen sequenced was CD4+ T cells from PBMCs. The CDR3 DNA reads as TGCAGCGTTGTTGTGTTAGAAGCTTTCTTT. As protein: CSVVVLEAFF.